These 11 T cell receptor beta chains were all obtained from the same sample, sequenced in a study of glioma-infiltrating T cells after dendritic cell vaccination. Assay: immunoSEQ multiplex PCR; the TCRdb copy retains only in-frame clones and omits some. The sample lists 20,000 to 25,000 clones, less than 85% occurring once. The specimen was blood, collected before dendritic cell vaccination. The receptors were sampled from a human donor with glioblastoma.

This sequence joins TRBV12-5 and TRBJ2-1, with a tentative D call TRBD2 (6 bases). V was cut by 3 bases and J by 3 bases, with 9 bases left in between. Germline assignment: CDR1 LGHNT and CDR2 FRNRAP. The CDR3 contains 14 residues. CDR3: CASGFGGFYNEQFF. DNA of the CDR3: TGTGCTAGTGGTTTCGGGGGATTCTACAATGAGCAGTTCTTC.

The chain carries TRBV5-6 and TRBJ2-3; possible D gene TRBD2, 5 bases. V shed 0 bases and J shed 5 bases, with 16 bases lying between them. The CDR3 has 16 amino acids. CDR1 SGHDT and CDR2 YYEEEE come from the germline V gene. CDR3 loop: CASSLGAGPGGDTQYF. CDR3 DNA: TGTGCCAGCAGCTTGGGGGCGGGCCCCGGAGGAGATACGCAGTATTTT.

The chain combines TRBV20-1 with TRBJ1-2, with D maybe TRBD1 (6 bases). The V and J ends lost 4 bases and 14 bases respectively, with 11 bases between them. Germline CDR1 and CDR2: DFQATT and SNEGSKA (reference sequence). The CDR3 sequence is 9 residues long. In DNA form, the CDR3 reads TGCAGTGCTAAGCCAGGGGAAACCTTC. Translated: CSAKPGETF.

The chain employs TRBV6-1 and TRBJ2-3; perhaps TRBD2 as D (7 bases). CDR3 size: 14 residues. Trimming removed 7 bases from V and 5 bases from J, with 16 bases in between. Germline V gene sequence: CDR1 MNHNS, CDR2 SASEGT. Here the CDR3 reads CASKGGGRVDTQYF. The CDR3 nucleotides are TGTGCCAGCAAGGGGGGGGGAAGAGTAGATACGCAGTATTTT.

The V and J genes are TRBV27 and TRBJ2-5, with 8 bases lining up with TRBD1. The J call may be faulty, since TRBJ2-7 better matches the DNA end. Germline V gene sequence: CDR1 MNHEY, CDR2 SMNVEV (reference sequence). This CDR3 contains 13 residues. This CDR3 reads CASSSGQGYEQYF. The CDR3 DNA reads as TGTGCCAGCAGTTCCGGACAGGGATACGAGCAGTACTTC.

The V call is TRBV29-1, the J call TRBJ2-7; D remains unclear. The V gene lost 2 bases and the J gene lost 0 bases, with 5 bases spanning the gap. CDR3 length: 12 residues. Germline CDR1 SQVTM, CDR2 ANQGSEA. This CDR3 reads CSVETYSYEQYF. The CDR3 DNA is TGCAGCGTTGAAACATACTCCTACGAGCAGTACTTC.

The chain carries TRBV14 and TRBJ1-3, with unresolved D. The CDR3 covers 17 residues. The V gene lost 3 bases and the J gene lost 4 bases, with 19 bases spanning the gap. CDR1 is SGHDN and CDR2 is FVKESK in the germline V gene. CDR3 region: CASSQIGERLIGNTIYF. In DNA, the CDR3 is TGTGCCAGCAGCCAGATTGGCGAACGACTTATCGGAAACACCATATATTTT.

This chain links TRBV19 with TRBJ2-7; possible D gene TRBD1, 6 bases. V gave up 4 bases and J gave up 3 bases, with 16 bases separating them. The CDR3 runs to 15 residues. CDR1 LNHDA and CDR2 SQIVND come from the germline V gene (reference sequence). CDR3 coding DNA: TGTGCCAGTAGTAACCCCGCGCTACAGGGCTACGAGCAGTACTTC. Translated: CASSNPALQGYEQYF.

The chain combines TRBV7-3 with TRBJ2-7, with 7 bases fitting TRBD1. Germline CDR1 reads SGHTA; CDR2 reads FQGTGA. V gave up 5 bases and J gave up 4 bases; unmatched junction bases: 11. CDR3 length equals 15 residues. This chain's CDR3 is CASSPRTGDVYEQYF. The CDR3 region has the DNA TGTGCCAGCAGCCCCCGGACAGGTGACGTTTACGAGCAGTACTTC. The full variable domain, with the rest looked up from reference TRBV7-3 and TRBJ2-7, is GAGVSQTPSNKVTEKGKYVELRCDPISGHTALYWYRQSLGQGPEFLIYFQGTGAADDSGLPNDRFFAVRPEGSVSTLKIQRTERGDSAVYLCASSPRTGDVYEQYFGPGTRLTVT.

The V call is TRBV29-1, the J call TRBJ2-1; D unclear. V dropped 4 bases and J dropped 4 bases, with 11 bases sitting between them. The CDR3 spans 13 residues. Germline V gene lookup returns CDR1 SQVTM and CDR2 ANQGSEA. Here the CDR3 DNA reads TGCAGCGTTGTCTTAAGAACTTACAATGAGCAGTTCTTC. Translation gives CSVVLRTYNEQFF.

This clone was detected a few times. The gene calls are TRBV7-2 and TRBJ2-3, with TRBD2 matching 16 bases. J lost 5 bases, V lost 5 bases, and 7 bases had no gene match. This CDR3 comprises 17 residues. Germline V gives CDR1 SGHTA, CDR2 FQGNSA. The CDR3 sequence is CASSPGTSGRAEDTQYF. The CDR3 DNA sequence: TGTGCCAGCAGCCCCGGGACTAGCGGGAGGGCCGAAGATACGCAGTATTTT. Drawing the rest from reference TRBV7-2 and TRBJ2-3, the complete variable domain is GAGVSQSPSNKVTEKGKDVELRCDPISGHTALYWYRQSLGQGLEFLIYFQGNSAPDKSGLPSDRFSAERTGGSVSTLTIQRTQQEDSAVYLCASSPGTSGRAEDTQYFGPGTRLTVL.